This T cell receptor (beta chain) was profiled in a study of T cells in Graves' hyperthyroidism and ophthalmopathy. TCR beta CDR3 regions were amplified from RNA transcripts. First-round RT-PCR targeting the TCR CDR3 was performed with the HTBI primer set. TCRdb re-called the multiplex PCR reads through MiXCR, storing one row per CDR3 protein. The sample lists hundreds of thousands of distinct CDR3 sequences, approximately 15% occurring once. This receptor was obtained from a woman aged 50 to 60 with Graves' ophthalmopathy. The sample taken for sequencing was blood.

The CDR3 spells CSVEENFADTQYF. CDR3 DNA: TGCAGCGTTGAAGAAAACTTTGCAGATACGCAGTATTTT. This rearrangement joins TRBV29-1 to TRBJ2-3; D not resolved. Deletions cut 0 bases from V and 4 bases from J, with 8 bases between. Germline loops: CDR1 SQVTM, CDR2 ANQGSEA. The CDR3 spans 13 residues.